This T cell receptor beta chain was found in a study of cytomegalovirus exposure and HLA in healthy donors. Study-wide findings and caveats: A few chains tied to CMV proved CMV antigen-specific in vitro. Most TCR sequences were seen very rarely across donors, but some public TCRs occurred in many.

Profiling relied on immunoSEQ multiplex PCR, and the TCRdb table lists in-frame clones only, not all of them. The sample has about 150,000 clones; 75% to 90% are singletons. About this clone itself: Antigen unknown.

The donors were part of the validation cohort of over a hundred subjects. That cohort was separate from the first cohort, which comprised 500 to 850 subjects. The CDR3 extends over 16 amino acids. Per germline, CDR1 SGHNT and CDR2 YYREEE (reference sequence). The V and J ends lost 4 bases and 0 bases respectively, with 11 bases between them. The chain links TRBV5-4 to TRBJ1-6; unclear D gene. The clonotype was recovered from a man aged 18-30 years in good health and CMV-seropositive. Sequenced material: PBMCs. The CDR3 protein is CASSTDTRSYNSPLHF. In DNA form, the CDR3 reads TGTGCCAGCAGCACCGACACCCGCTCCTATAATTCACCCCTCCACTTT.